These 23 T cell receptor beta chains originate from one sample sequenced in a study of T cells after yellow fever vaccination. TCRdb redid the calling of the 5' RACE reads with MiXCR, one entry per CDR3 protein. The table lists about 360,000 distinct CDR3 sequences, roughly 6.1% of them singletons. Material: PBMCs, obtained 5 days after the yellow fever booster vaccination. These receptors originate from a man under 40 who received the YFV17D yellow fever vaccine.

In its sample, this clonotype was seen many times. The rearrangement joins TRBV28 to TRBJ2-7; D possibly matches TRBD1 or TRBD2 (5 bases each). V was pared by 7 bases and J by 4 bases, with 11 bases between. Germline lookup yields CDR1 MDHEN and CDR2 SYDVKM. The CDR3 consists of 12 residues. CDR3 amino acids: CASTGTKYEQYF. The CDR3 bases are TGTGCCAGCACCGGGACCAAATACGAGCAGTACTTC.

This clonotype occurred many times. The CDR3 protein is CAWSVGGNVGTEAFF. The CDR3 nucleotides are TGTGCCTGGAGTGTAGGGGGTAATGTGGGCACTGAAGCTTTCTTT. The rearrangement uses TRBV30 and TRBJ1-1; D perhaps matches TRBD1 (6 bases). Looked up from germline, CDR1 is GTSNPN and CDR2 is SVGIG (reference sequence). V shed 0 bases and J shed 4 bases, with 15 bases lying between them. The CDR3 runs 15 residues.

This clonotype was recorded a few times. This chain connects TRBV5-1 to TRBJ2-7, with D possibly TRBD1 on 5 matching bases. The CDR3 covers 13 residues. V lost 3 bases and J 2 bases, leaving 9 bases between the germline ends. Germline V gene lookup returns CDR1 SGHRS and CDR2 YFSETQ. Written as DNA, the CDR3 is TGCGCCAGCAGCTGGGGCACAGCCTACGAGCAGTACTTC. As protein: CASSWGTAYEQYF. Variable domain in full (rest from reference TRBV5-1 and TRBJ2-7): KAGVTQTPRYLIKTRGQQVTLSCSPISGHRSVSWYQQTPGQGLQFLFEYFSETQRNKGNFPGRFSGRQFSNSRSEMNVSTLELGDSALYLCASSWGTAYEQYFGPGTRLTVT.

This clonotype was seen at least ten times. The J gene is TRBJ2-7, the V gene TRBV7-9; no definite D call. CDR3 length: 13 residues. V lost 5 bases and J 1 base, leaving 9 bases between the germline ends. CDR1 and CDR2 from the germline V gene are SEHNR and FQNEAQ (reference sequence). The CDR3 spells CASSLTMSYEQYF. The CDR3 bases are TGTGCCAGCAGCCTCACGATGTCCTACGAGCAGTACTTC.

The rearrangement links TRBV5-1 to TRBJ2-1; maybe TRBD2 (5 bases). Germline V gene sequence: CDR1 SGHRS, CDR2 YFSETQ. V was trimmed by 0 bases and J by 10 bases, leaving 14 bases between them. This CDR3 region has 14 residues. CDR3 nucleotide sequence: TGCGCCAGCAGCTTGGAAGGTGGGAGTCTCGAGCAGTTCTTC. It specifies CASSLEGGSLEQFF.

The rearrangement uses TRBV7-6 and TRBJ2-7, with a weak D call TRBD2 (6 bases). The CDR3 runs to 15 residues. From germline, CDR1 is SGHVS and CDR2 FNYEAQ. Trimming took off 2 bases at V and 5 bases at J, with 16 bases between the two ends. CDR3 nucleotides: TGTGCCAGCAGCTTACGGGAGTCGTCAGTGAACGAGCAGTACTTC. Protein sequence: CASSLRESSVNEQYF.

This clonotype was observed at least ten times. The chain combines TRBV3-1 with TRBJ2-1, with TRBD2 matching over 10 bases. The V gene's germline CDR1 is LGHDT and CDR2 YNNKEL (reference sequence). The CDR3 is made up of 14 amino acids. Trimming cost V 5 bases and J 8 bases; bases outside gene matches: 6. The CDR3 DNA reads TGTGCCAGCAGCGAAACCAGCGGGAGGGATGAGCAGTTCTTC. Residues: CASSETSGRDEQFF.

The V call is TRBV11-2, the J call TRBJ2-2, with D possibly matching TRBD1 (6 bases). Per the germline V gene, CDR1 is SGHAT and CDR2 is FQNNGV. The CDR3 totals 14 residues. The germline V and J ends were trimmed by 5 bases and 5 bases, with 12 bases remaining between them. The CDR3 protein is CASSATQGTGELFF. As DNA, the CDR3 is TGTGCCAGCAGCGCAACACAGGGTACCGGGGAGCTGTTTTTT.

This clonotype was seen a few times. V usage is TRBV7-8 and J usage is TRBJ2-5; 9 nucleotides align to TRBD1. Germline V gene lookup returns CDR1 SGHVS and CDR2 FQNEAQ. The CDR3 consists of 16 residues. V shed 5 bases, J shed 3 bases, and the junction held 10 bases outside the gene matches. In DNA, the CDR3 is TGTGCCAGCAGCCTCACTGCCGGGACAGGGAAAGAGACCCAGTACTTC. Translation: CASSLTAGTGKETQYF.

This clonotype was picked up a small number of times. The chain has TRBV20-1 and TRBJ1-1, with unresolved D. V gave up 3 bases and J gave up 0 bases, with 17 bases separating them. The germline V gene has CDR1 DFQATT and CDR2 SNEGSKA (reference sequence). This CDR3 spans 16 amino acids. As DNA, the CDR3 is TGCAGTGCTAGTGATCAGCGCCGGGTCCTGAACACTGAAGCTTTCTTT. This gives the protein CSASDQRRVLNTEAFF.

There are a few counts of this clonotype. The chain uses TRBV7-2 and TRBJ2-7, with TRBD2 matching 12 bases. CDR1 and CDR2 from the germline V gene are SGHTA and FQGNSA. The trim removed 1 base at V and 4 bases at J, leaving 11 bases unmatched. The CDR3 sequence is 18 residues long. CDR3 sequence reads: CASSLVSRQTSGSYEQYF. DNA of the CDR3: TGTGCCAGCAGCTTAGTTTCCAGACAGACTAGCGGGAGTTACGAGCAGTACTTC.

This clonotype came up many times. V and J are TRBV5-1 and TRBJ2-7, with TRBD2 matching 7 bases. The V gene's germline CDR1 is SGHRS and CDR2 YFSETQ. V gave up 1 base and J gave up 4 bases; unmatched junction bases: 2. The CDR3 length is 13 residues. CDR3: CASSLTSAYEQYF. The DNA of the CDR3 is TGCGCCAGCAGCTTGACTAGCGCGTACGAGCAGTACTTC.

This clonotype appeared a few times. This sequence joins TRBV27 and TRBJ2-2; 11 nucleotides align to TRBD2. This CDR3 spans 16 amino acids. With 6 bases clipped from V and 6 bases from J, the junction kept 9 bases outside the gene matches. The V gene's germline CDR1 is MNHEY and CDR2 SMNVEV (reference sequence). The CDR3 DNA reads TGTGCCAGCAGCCGACCTAGCGGGAGGATCGCCGGGGAGCTGTTTTTT. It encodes CASSRPSGRIAGELFF.

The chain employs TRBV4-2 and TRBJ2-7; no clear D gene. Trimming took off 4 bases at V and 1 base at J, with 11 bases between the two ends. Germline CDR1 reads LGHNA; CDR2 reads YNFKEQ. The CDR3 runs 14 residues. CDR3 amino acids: CASSPYGGSYEQYF. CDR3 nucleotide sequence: TGTGCCAGCAGCCCCTATGGCGGATCCTACGAGCAGTACTTC.

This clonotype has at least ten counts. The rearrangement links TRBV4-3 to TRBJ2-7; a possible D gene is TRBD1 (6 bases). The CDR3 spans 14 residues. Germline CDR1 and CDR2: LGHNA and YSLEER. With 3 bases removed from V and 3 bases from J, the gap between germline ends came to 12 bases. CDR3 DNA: TGCGCCAGCAGCCAGAGTACAGGGTTCTACGAGCAGTACTTC. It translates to CASSQSTGFYEQYF.

The chain's CDR3 is CASSRLDNNEQFF. The DNA for the CDR3 is TGTGCCAGTAGTCGCCTAGACAACAATGAGCAGTTCTTC. The chain employs TRBV19 and TRBJ2-1; no clear D. CDR3 length: 13 residues. V lost 5 bases and J 5 bases, leaving 10 bases between the germline ends. Germline V gene sequence: CDR1 LNHDA, CDR2 SQIVND (reference sequence).

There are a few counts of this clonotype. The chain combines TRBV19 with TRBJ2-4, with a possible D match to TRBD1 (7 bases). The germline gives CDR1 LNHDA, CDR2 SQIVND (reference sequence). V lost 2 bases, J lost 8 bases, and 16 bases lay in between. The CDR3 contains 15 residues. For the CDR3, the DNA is TGTGCCAGTAGTATAACGGGGGACAGAGGGCACATTCAGTACTTC. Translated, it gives CASSITGDRGHIQYF.

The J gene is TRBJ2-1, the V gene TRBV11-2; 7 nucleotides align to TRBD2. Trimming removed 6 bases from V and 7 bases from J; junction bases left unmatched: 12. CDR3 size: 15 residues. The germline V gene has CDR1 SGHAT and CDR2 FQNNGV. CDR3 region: CASSTLAGVNNEQFF. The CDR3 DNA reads TGTGCCAGCAGTACTCTGGCGGGAGTTAATAATGAGCAGTTCTTC.

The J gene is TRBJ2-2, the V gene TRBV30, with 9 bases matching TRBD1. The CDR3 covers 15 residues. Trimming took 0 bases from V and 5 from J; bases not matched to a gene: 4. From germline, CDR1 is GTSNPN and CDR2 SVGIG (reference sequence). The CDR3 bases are TGTGCCTGGAGTGTACTTGGACAGGGGACCGGGGAGCTGTTTTTT. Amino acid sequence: CAWSVLGQGTGELFF.

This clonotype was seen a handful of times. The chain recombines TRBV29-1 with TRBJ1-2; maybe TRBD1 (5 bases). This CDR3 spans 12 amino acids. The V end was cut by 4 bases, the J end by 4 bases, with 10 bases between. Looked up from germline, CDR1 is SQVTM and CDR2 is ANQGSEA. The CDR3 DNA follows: TGCAGCGTTGTTGGGCAGGGCTATGGCTACACCTTC. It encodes CSVVGQGYGYTF.

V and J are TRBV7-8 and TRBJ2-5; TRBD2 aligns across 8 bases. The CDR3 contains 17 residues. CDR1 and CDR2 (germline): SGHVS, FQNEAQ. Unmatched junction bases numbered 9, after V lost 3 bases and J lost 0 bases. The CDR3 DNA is TGTGCCAGCAGCTTTTCCACCCCGGGGGGGTACCAAGAGACCCAGTACTTC. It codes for CASSFSTPGGYQETQYF.

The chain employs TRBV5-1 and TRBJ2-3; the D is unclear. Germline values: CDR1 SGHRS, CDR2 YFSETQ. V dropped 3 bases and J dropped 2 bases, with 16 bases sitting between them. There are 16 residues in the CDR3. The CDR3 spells CASSSPQASPTDTQYF. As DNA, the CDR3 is TGCGCCAGCAGCTCACCTCAGGCGTCACCCACAGATACGCAGTATTTT.

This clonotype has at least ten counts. CDR3 protein: CASSWSGRNYGYTF. The CDR3 bases are TGTGCCAGCAGCTGGTCAGGGCGTAACTATGGCTACACCTTC. The chain carries TRBV11-2 and TRBJ1-2; D possibly corresponds to TRBD1 (5 bases). V gave up 4 bases and J gave up 1 base, with 10 bases separating them. The CDR3 totals 14 residues. The V gene's germline CDR1 is SGHAT and CDR2 FQNNGV.